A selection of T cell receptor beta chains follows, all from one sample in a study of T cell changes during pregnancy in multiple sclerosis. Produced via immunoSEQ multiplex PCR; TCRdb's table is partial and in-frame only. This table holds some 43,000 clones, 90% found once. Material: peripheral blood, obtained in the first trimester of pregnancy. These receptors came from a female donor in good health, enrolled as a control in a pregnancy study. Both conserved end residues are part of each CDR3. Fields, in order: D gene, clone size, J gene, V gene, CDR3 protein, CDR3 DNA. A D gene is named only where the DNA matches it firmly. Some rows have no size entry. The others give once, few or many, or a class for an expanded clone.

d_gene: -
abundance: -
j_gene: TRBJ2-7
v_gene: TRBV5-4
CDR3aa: CASSLSPSAYEQYF
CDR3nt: TGTGCCAGCAGCTTGAGCCCCAGCGCCTACGAGCAGTACTTC

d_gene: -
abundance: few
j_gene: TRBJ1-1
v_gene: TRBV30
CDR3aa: CAWSGDWVNTEAFF
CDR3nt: TGTGCCTGGAGTGGCGACTGGGTGAACACTGAAGCTTTCTTT

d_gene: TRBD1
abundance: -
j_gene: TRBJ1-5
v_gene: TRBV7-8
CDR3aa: CASNTGERQPQHF
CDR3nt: TGTGCCAGCAACACAGGGGAAAGGCAGCCCCAGCATTTT

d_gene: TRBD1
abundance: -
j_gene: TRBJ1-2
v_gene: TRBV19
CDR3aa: CASSQSGTGPLAF
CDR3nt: TGTGCCAGTAGCCAATCCGGGACAGGACCTTTGGCCTTC

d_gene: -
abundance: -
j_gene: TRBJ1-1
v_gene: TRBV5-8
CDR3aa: CASSLVQGEAFF
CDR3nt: TGTGCCAGCAGCTTGGTACAGGGAGAAGCTTTCTTT

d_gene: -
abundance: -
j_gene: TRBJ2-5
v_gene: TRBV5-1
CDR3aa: CASSLTLDRYQETQYF
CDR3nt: TGCGCCAGCAGCCTGACGCTCGACAGATACCAAGAGACCCAGTACTTC

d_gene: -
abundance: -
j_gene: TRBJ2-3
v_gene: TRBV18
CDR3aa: CASSLLGDEDTQYF
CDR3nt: TGTGCCAGCTCGCTCCTGGGCGATGAGGATACGCAGTATTTT

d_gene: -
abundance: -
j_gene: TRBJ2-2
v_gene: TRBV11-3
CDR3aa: CASSSTATGELFF
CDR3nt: TGTGCCAGCAGCTCCACAGCAACCGGGGAGCTGTTTTTT

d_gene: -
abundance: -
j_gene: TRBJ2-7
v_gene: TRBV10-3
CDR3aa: CAISESGRPEEQYF
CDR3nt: TGTGCCATCAGTGAGTCGGGTAGACCGGAGGAGCAGTACTTC

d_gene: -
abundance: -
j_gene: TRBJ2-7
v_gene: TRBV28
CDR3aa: CASNQDSSPYEQYF
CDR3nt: TGTGCCAGCAACCAGGACAGTTCCCCCTACGAGCAGTACTTC

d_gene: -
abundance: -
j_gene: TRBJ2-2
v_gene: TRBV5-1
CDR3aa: CASSTRDILTGELFF
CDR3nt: TGCGCCAGCAGCACCAGGGACATATTGACCGGGGAGCTGTTTTTT

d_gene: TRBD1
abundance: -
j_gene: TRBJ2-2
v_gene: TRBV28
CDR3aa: CASSLGQGALTGELFF
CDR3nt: TGTGCCAGCAGTTTGGGGCAGGGGGCATTAACCGGGGAGCTGTTTTTT

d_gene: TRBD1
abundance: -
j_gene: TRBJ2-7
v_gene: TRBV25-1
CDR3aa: CASSATGGAYEQYF
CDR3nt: TGTGCCAGCAGTGCGACAGGGGGCGCCTACGAGCAGTACTTC

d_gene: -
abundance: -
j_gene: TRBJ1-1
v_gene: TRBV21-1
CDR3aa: CASSKPRRGIGTEAFF
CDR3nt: TGTGCCAGCAGCAAACCCCGCAGGGGGATTGGGACTGAAGCTTTCTTT

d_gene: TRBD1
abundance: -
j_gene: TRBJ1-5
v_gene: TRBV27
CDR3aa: CASSHLGTGAISNQPQHF
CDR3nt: TGTGCCAGCAGTCACCTTGGGACAGGGGCTATAAGCAATCAGCCCCAGCATTTT

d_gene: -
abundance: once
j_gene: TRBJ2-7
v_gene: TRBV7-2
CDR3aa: CASTETANHYEQYF
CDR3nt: TGTGCCAGCACCGAGACAGCGAATCATTACGAGCAGTACTTC

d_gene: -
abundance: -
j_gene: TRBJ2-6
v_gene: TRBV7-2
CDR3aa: CASSLSVARALANVLTF
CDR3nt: TGTGCCAGCAGCCTAAGCGTGGCGAGGGCCTTGGCCAACGTCCTGACTTTC

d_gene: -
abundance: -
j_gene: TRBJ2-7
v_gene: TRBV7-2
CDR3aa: CASSLAGGRGYEQYF
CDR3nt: TGTGCCAGCAGCTTAGCAGGAGGGAGAGGGTACGAGCAGTACTTC

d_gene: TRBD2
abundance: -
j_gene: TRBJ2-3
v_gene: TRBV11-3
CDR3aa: CASSRGLAGPTDTQYF
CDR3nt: TGTGCCAGCAGCCGTGGACTAGCGGGGCCCACAGATACGCAGTATTTT

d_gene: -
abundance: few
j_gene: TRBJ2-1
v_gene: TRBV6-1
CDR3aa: CASAVGKDSYNEQFF
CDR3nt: TGTGCCAGCGCCGTCGGGAAGGACTCCTACAATGAGCAGTTCTTC

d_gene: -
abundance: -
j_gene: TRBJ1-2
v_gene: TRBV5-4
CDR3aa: CASSSEQGFGYTF
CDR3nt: TGTGCCAGCAGCTCGGAACAGGGCTTTGGCTACACCTTC

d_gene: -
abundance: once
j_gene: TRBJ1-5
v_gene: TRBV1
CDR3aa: CTSRQGSRQPQHF
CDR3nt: TGCACCAGCAGGCAGGGTTCTAGGCAGCCCCAGCATTTT

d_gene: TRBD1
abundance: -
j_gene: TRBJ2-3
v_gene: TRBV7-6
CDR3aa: CASSLVGTGGGTGTDTQYF
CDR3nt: TGTGCCAGCAGCTTAGTTGGGACAGGGGGCGGCACTGGCACAGATACGCAGTATTTT

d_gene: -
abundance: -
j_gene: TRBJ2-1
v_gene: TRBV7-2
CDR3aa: CASSLALGGGSYEQFF
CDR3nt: TGTGCCAGCAGCTTAGCGCTAGGAGGGGGCTCGTATGAGCAGTTCTTC